This TCR beta chain was captured in a study of T cell clonotyping in hematopoietic cell transplantation. Time point of the sample: recipient sample about 28 days before transplant, after cytoreduction. Recipient blood drawn about 28 days pretransplant and days 30, 100, 180 after. Study outcomes and limitations: At the given depth, recipient repertoires were over 97% de novo clonotypes. Recipient TCR diversity dropped after transplant; expanded clonotypes rose from day 30 to 180.

As for this clone: Its antigen is not known.

The germline V gene has CDR1 SQVTM and CDR2 ANQGSEA. CDR3 size: 14 residues. The V gene end was trimmed by 4 bases and the J gene end by 2 bases; junction bases not matched to a gene: 5. Using immunoSEQ multiplex PCR, the repertoire was profiled, and TCRdb retains in-frame clones only, with some absent. Among tens of thousands of clones listed, around 85% were seen once. The material was peripheral blood mononuclear cells, obtained before stem cell transplant. The rearrangement uses TRBV29-1 and TRBJ1-3, with 7 bases lining up with TRBD1. The clonotype comes from a man in his 60s with acute myeloid leukemia. Some clones in this sample may be carry-over from other donors' samples. As DNA, the CDR3 is TGCAGCGTTGGAGGGACAGATACTGGAAACACCATATATTTT. It codes for CSVGGTDTGNTIYF.